The next 15 T cell receptor beta chains were all read from a single sample in a study of T cells in Graves' hyperthyroidism and ophthalmopathy. Authors of the study amplified TCR beta CDR3 regions from RNA transcripts. HTBI primers were employed in a first-round RT-PCR of the TCR CDR3. TCRdb redid the calling of the multiplex PCR reads with MiXCR, one entry per CDR3 protein. The table has fewer than 450,000 distinct CDR3 sequences, approximately 17% seen once. The sample consisted of blood. The receptors shown here come from a woman in her 30s with Graves' hyperthyroidism that later progressed to Graves' ophthalmopathy.

At least ten counts were recorded for this clonotype. J is TRBJ2-1 and V is TRBV27; D unclear. In germline, CDR1 is MNHEY, CDR2 SMNVEV (reference sequence). The CDR3 totals 15 residues. Trimming shortened V by 5 bases and J by 2 bases, and 13 bases separated the two germline ends. For the CDR3, the DNA is TGTGCCAGCAGTATTCTAGGTCGGGCCTACAATGAGCAGTTCTTC. Encoded protein: CASSILGRAYNEQFF.

Only a few counts were recorded for this clonotype. This chain uses TRBV4-1 with TRBJ1-5; perhaps TRBD1 as D (5 bases). Germline CDR1 is MGHRA and CDR2 is YSYEKL. The V and J ends lost 0 bases and 5 bases respectively, with 17 bases between them. The CDR3 consists of 17 residues. The CDR3 spells CASSQDDGGTVYQPQHF. The CDR3, as DNA: TGCGCCAGCAGCCAAGATGATGGGGGGACGGTTTATCAGCCCCAGCATTTT.

The gene calls are TRBV7-8 and TRBJ2-2, with no clear D. The V and J ends lost 3 bases and 0 bases respectively, with 8 bases between them. Germline V CDR1 and CDR2: SGHVS, FQNEAQ. This CDR3 is built from 15 residues. This CDR3 reads CASSLRSSNTGELFF. CDR3 coding DNA: TGTGCCAGCAGCTTGCGTTCCTCGAACACCGGGGAGCTGTTTTTT.

The count of this clonotype is one. This chain uses TRBV6-5 with TRBJ1-5, with D uncertain. The germline CDR1 and CDR2 sequences are MNHEY and SVGAGI. This CDR3 comprises 15 residues. The V end lost 0 bases, the J end lost 4 bases, and 10 bases lay between the germline ends. For the CDR3, the DNA is TGTGCCAGCAGTTACTCGTGGAGGACTAATCAGCCCCAGCATTTT. It yields the protein CASSYSWRTNQPQHF.

This clonotype was counted many times. The V call is TRBV20-1, the J call TRBJ2-1; 7 bases are shared with TRBD2. CDR3 length: 16 residues. Germline lookup yields CDR1 DFQATT and CDR2 SNEGSKA (reference sequence). J gave up 4 bases and V 2 bases, and 11 bases lay outside the gene matches. As DNA, the CDR3 is TGCAGTGCTAGATCTGTTCTAGCGGTGCTTTACAATGAGCAGTTCTTC. Its translation: CSARSVLAVLYNEQFF.

This clonotype has at least ten counts. The germline gene is not matched at one end of the junction; a read error may be the cause. CDR3 sequence reads: CASSLLAGTDTQYF. CDR3 DNA sequence: TGTGCCAGCAGTTTGCTAGCGGGAACAGATACGCAGTATTTT. The V and J genes are TRBV5-1 and TRBJ2-3, with 9 bases fitting TRBD2. The CDR3 covers 14 residues. From germline, CDR1 is SGHRS and CDR2 YFSETQ.

This clonotype was found many times. The chain couples TRBV27 to TRBJ1-5, with a tentative D call TRBD1 (5 bases). This CDR3 is built from 14 residues. Germline loops: CDR1 MNHEY, CDR2 SMNVEV (reference sequence). V was clipped by 3 bases and J by 3 bases, with 9 bases between them. CDR3 in amino acids: CASSLGGDNQPQHF. The DNA for the CDR3 is TGTGCCAGCAGTTTGGGGGGTGACAATCAGCCCCAGCATTTT.

This chain connects TRBV2 to TRBJ2-7, with D possibly called TRBD1 or TRBD2 (5 bases each). CDR3 length: 13 residues. Per the germline V gene, CDR1 is SNHLY and CDR2 is FYNNEI. V lost 4 bases and J lost 5, with 12 bases in between. The CDR3 DNA reads TGTGCCAGCAGTGTTTCCGGGGCTAACGAGCAGTACTTC. It translates to CASSVSGANEQYF.

This clonotype was seen repeatedly, ten times or more. V is TRBV2 and J is TRBJ2-3, with D possibly matching TRBD2 (5 bases). This CDR3 comprises 14 residues. V was trimmed by 6 bases and J by 4 bases, leaving 14 bases between them. Germline CDR1 SNHLY, CDR2 FYNNEI. The CDR3 spells CASSEGAGSDTQYF. Written as DNA, the CDR3 is TGTGCCAGCAGCGAGGGCGCCGGATCAGATACGCAGTATTTT.

The V gene is TRBV6-5, the J gene TRBJ2-2; 8 nucleotides match TRBD1. With 4 bases clipped from V and 5 bases from J, the junction kept 9 bases outside the gene matches. CDR1 and CDR2 from the germline V gene are MNHEY and SVGAGI. The CDR3 has 16 amino acids. CDR3 region: CASSFLDRGWTGELFF. The CDR3 DNA reads TGTGCCAGCAGTTTTCTAGACAGGGGATGGACCGGGGAGCTGTTTTTT.

This clonotype was picked up many times. The V call is TRBV6-2 or TRBV6-3, the J call TRBJ2-7; 9 bases map to TRBD2. V lost 6 bases, J lost 0 bases, and 3 bases stayed unmatched. From germline, CDR1 is MNHEY and CDR2 SVGEGT. CDR3 size: 14 residues. CDR3 sequence: CASSRLAASYEQYF. CDR3 DNA sequence: TGTGCCAGCAGCAGACTAGCGGCCTCCTACGAGCAGTACTTC.

The chain is built from TRBV27 and TRBJ2-3; D unclear. The CDR3 loop spans 11 amino acids. Germline V gives CDR1 MNHEY, CDR2 SMNVEV (reference sequence). Trimming took 8 bases from V and 5 from J, leaving 8 bases between them. DNA for the CDR3: TGTGCCAGCGGGAAAGGAGATACGCAGTATTTT. Translated, it gives CASGKGDTQYF.

This clonotype was seen more than once but under ten times. The chain recombines TRBV4-1 with TRBJ1-3, with D perhaps matching TRBD1 (5 bases). The CDR3 runs 17 residues. The germline V and J ends were trimmed by 1 base and 0 bases, with 13 bases remaining between them. CDR1 is MGHRA, CDR2 YSYEKL, per germline. The CDR3 sequence: CASSQGPGRYSGNTIYF. In DNA, the CDR3 is TGCGCCAGCAGCCAAGGGCCGGGACGCTACTCTGGAAACACCATATATTTT.

A few counts support this clonotype. This chain connects TRBV27 to TRBJ1-1; unclear D gene. Trimming left V 5 bases short and J 5 bases short, with 12 bases between. From germline, CDR1 is MNHEY and CDR2 SMNVEV (reference sequence). This CDR3 spans 13 amino acids. The chain's CDR3 is CASSPESGTEAFF. CDR3 sequence (DNA): TGTGCCAGCAGTCCGGAGTCTGGTACTGAAGCTTTCTTT.

The gene calls are TRBV2 and TRBJ2-1; 7 bases align to TRBD1. CDR3 length: 13 amino acids. Per germline, CDR1 SNHLY and CDR2 FYNNEI. The V gene end was trimmed by 8 bases and the J gene end by 2 bases; junction bases not matched to a gene: 3. The CDR3 spells CASDGTAYNEQFF. CDR3 sequence (DNA): TGTGCCAGCGATGGGACAGCCTACAATGAGCAGTTCTTC. Looking up the rest from reference TRBV2 and TRBJ2-1 gives the full variable domain: EPEVTQTPSHQVTQMGQEVILRCVPISNHLYFYWYRQILGQKVEFLVSFYNNEISEKSEIFDDQFSVERPDGSNFTLKIRSTKLEDSAMYFCASDGTAYNEQFFGPGTRLTVL.